The T cell receptor (beta chain) under discussion was sequenced for a study of regulatory T cells in long-lasting Graves disease. Study-wide points: Persistent Graves' cases showed lower TCR diversity than newly diagnosed cases. TRBV28, TRBJ1-2 and TRBJ2-5 were favored in persistent disease. With some 2,800 shared public clonotypes, persistent patients exceeded new patients, who shared about a thousand.

Described time point: newly diagnosed GD, antithyroid drugs for less than 3 months. Isolated PBMC RNA provided the starting material for the TCR library. Trimming cost V 0 bases and J 7 bases, with 16 bases left between them. Germline V gives CDR1 SGHRS, CDR2 YFSETQ. This CDR3 has 15 amino acids. Arm-PCR with iRepertoire HTBI primers amplified the CDR3 regions for these TCR beta libraries. One entry per CDR3 protein, called by TCRdb with MiXCR from the multiplex PCR reads. The sample yields 400,000 to 500,000 distinct CDR3 sequences, 14% seen once. Comment on this clonotype: The antigen remains undetermined.

A further study also used this sample, focusing on T cells in Graves' hyperthyroidism and ophthalmopathy.

The rearrangement joins TRBV5-1 to TRBJ2-5; the D is unclear. This TCR came from a woman between 50 and 59 years old with Graves disease. The sequencing used peripheral blood mononuclear cells (PBMCs), collected at new diagnosis, from a patient treated with antithyroid drugs. CDR3 nucleotide sequence: TGCGCCAGCAGCTTGGCCTTTGGGCCAGAAGGGACCCAGTACTTC. It is translated as CASSLAFGPEGTQYF.